The TCR beta chain described here comes from a study of graft-versus-host responses after intestinal transplantation. Across the study: Recipients received multivisceral, liver-intestinal, or isolated intestinal transplants. For two to four years after anti-thymocyte globulin induction, all recipients took tacrolimus and steroids. Findings and caveats of the study: Marrow from the recipient contained GvH clones, some of which had appeared first in ileum or blood.

Clones were read by immunoSEQ multiplex PCR, and TCRdb kept only the in-frame ones, dropping some. The sample includes tens of thousands of clones, around two fifths seen only once; the top ten take approximately 1.3%. Responders (around 200,000, CFSE-labeled) met around 200,000 stimulators that were irradiated and violet-dye-labeled. Sorting of proliferating CFSE-low CD3+CD4+ and CD3+CD8+ responders took place after the reaction. Between the trimmed V and J ends, which lost 5 bases and 5 bases, there was a span of 12 bases. There are 13 residues in the CDR3. Germline V gene sequence: CDR1 LNHDA, CDR2 SQIVND (reference sequence).

The origin of this receptor is a human patient who was an organ donor for intestinal transplantation. The rearrangement uses TRBV19 and TRBJ1-2; D is ambiguous. Material: alloreactive CD8+ T cells from a mixed lymphocyte reaction culture, obtained before transplantation. The subset: CFSE-low proliferating T cells sorted from roughly six-day pre-transplant mixed lymphocyte reaction (GvH or HvG direction). As DNA, the CDR3 is TGTGCCAGTAGTCCAGGCCTCACTTATGGCTACACCTTC. The encoded protein is CASSPGLTYGYTF.